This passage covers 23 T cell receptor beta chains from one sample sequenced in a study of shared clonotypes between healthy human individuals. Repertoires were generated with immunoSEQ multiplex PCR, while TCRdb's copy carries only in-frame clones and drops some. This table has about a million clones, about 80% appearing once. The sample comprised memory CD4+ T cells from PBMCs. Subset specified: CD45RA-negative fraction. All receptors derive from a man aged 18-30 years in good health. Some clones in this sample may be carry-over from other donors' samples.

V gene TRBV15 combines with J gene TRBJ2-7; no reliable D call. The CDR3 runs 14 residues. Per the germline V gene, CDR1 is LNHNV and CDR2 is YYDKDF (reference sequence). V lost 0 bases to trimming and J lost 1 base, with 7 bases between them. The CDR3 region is CATSRDYGSYEQYF. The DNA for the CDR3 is TGTGCCACCAGCAGAGATTACGGTTCCTACGAGCAGTACTTC.

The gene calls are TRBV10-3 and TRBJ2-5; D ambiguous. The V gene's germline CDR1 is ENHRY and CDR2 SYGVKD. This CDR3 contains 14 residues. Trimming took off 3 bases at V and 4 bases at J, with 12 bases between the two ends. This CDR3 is CAISDSVMTETQYF. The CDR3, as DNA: TGTGCCATCAGTGACAGCGTAATGACAGAGACCCAGTACTTC.

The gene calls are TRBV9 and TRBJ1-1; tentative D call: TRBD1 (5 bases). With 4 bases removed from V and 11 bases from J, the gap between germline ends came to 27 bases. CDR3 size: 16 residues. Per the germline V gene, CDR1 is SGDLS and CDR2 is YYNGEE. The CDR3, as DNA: TGTGCCAGCAGCAAACTGCCGGGGGGAGAACCGTCTGCGGCTTTCTTT. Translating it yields CASSKLPGGEPSAAFF. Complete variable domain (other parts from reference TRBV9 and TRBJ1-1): DSGVTQTPKHLITATGQRVTLRCSPRSGDLSVYWYQQSLDQGLQFLIQYYNGEERAKGNILERFSAQQFPDLHSELNLSSLELGDSALYFCASSKLPGGEPSAAFFGQGTRLTVV.

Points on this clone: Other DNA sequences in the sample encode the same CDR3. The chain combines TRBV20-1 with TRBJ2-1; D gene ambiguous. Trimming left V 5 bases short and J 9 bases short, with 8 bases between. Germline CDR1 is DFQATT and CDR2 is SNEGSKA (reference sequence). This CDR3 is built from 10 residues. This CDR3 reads CSASLGEQFF. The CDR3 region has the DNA TGCAGTGCTTCCCTTGGTGAGCAGTTCTTC.

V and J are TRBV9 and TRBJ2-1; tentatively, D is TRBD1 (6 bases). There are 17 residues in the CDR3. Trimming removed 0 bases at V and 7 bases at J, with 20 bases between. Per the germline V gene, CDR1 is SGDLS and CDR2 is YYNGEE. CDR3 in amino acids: CASSVELLGATGNEQFF. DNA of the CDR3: TGTGCCAGCAGCGTAGAGCTCTTGGGGGCTACTGGGAATGAGCAGTTCTTC.

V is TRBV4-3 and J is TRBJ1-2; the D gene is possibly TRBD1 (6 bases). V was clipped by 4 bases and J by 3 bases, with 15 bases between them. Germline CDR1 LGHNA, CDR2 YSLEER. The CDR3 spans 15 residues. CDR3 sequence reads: CASSRSSGADYGYTF. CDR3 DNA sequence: TGCGCCAGCAGCCGCTCCTCGGGGGCTGACTATGGCTACACCTTC.

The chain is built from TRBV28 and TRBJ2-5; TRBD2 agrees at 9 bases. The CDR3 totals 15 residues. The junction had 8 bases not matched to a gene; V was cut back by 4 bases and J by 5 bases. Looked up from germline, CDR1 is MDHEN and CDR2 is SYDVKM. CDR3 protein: CASSSPSGIGETQYF. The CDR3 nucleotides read TGTGCCAGCAGTTCCCCTAGCGGGATCGGCGAGACCCAGTACTTC.

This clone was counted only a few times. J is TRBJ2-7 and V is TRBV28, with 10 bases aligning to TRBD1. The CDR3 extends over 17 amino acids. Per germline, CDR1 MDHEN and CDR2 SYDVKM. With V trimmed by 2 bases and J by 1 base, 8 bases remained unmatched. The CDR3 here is CASSLGAGTGVSYEQYF. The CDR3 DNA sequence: TGTGCCAGCAGTTTAGGGGCCGGGACAGGGGTTTCCTACGAGCAGTACTTC. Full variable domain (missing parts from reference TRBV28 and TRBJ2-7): DVKVTQSSRYLVKRTGEKVFLECVQDMDHENMFWYRQDPGLGLRLIYFSYDVKMKEKGDIPEGYSVSREKKERFSLILESASTNQTSMYLCASSLGAGTGVSYEQYFGPGTRLTVT.

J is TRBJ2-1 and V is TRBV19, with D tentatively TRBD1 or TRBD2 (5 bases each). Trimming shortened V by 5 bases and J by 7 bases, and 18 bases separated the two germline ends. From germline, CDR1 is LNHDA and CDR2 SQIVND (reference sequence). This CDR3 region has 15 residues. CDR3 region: CASSVSGFSGNEQFF. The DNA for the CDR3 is TGTGCCAGTAGTGTATCGGGATTCTCAGGGAATGAGCAGTTCTTC.

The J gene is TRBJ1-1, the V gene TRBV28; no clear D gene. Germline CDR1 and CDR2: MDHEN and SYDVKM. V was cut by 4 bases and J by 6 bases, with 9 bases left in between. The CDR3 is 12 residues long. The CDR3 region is CASSSHRPEAFF. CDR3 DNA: TGTGCCAGCAGTTCCCACAGACCTGAAGCTTTCTTT. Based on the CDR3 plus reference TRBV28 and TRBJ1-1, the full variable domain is DVKVTQSSRYLVKRTGEKVFLECVQDMDHENMFWYRQDPGLGLRLIYFSYDVKMKEKGDIPEGYSVSREKKERFSLILESASTNQTSMYLCASSSHRPEAFFGQGTRLTVV.

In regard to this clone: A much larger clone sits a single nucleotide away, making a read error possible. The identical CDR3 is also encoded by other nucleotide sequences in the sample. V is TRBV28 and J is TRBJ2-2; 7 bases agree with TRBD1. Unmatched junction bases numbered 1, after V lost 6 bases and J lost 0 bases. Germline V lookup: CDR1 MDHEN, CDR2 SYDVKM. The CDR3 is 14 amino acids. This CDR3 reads CASSGTANTGELFF. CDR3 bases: TGTGCCAGCAGCGGGACAGCGAACACCGGGGAGCTGTTTTTT. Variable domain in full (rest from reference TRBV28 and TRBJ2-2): DVKVTQSSRYLVKRTGEKVFLECVQDMDHENMFWYRQDPGLGLRLIYFSYDVKMKEKGDIPEGYSVSREKKERFSLILESASTNQTSMYLCASSGTANTGELFFGEGSRLTVL.

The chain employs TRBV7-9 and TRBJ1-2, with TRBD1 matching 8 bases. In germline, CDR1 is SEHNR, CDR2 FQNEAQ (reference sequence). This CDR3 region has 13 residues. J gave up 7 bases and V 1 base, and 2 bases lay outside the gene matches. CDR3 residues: CASSLDRGSGYTF. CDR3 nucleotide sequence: TGTGCCAGCAGCTTAGACAGGGGGAGTGGCTACACCTTC.

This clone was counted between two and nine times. Written as DNA, the CDR3 is TGCAGTGCTACCCATAGCGACATTCAGTACTTC. Translated: CSATHSDIQYF. The gene calls are TRBV20-1 and TRBJ2-4; the D gene is possibly TRBD2 (5 bases). This CDR3 spans 11 amino acids. Between the trimmed V and J ends, which lost 4 bases and 8 bases, there was a span of 9 bases. Germline assignment: CDR1 DFQATT and CDR2 SNEGSKA (reference sequence).

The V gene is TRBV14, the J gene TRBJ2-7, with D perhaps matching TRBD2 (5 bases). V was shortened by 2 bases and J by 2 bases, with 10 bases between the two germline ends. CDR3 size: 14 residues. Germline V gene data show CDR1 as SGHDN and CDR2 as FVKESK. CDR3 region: CASSQQTRAYEQYF. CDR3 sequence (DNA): TGTGCCAGCAGCCAACAAACGCGGGCCTACGAGCAGTACTTC.

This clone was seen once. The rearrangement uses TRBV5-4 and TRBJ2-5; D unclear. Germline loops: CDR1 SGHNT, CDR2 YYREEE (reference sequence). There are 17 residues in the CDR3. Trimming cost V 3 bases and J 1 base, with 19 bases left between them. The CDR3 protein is CASSSTLGPRAQETQYF. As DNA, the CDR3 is TGTGCCAGCAGCTCTACACTCGGCCCAAGGGCCCAAGAGACCCAGTACTTC. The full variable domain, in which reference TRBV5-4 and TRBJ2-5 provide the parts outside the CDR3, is ETGVTQSPTHLIKTRGQQVTLRCSSQSGHNTVSWYQQALGQGPQFIFQYYREEENGRGNFPPRFSGLQFPNYSSELNVNALELDDSALYLCASSSTLGPRAQETQYFGPGTRLLVL.

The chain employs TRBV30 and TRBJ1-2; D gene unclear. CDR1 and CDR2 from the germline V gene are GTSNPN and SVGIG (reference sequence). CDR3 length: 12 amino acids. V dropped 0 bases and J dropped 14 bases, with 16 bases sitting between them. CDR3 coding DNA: TGTGCCTGGAGTGTTGGAGCCCCAGCGGGAACCTTC. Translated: CAWSVGAPAGTF.

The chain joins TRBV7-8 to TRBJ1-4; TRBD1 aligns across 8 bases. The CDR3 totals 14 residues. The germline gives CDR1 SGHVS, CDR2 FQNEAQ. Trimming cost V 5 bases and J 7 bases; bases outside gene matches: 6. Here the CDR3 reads CASSPRTGREKLFF. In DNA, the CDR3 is TGTGCCAGCAGCCCAAGGACAGGGCGTGAAAAACTGTTTTTT.

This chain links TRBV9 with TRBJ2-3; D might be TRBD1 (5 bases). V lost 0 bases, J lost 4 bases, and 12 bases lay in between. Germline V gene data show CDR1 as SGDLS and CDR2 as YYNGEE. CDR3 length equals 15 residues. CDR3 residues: CASSVEGFISDTQYF. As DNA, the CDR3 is TGTGCCAGCAGCGTAGAGGGGTTCATTTCAGATACGCAGTATTTT.

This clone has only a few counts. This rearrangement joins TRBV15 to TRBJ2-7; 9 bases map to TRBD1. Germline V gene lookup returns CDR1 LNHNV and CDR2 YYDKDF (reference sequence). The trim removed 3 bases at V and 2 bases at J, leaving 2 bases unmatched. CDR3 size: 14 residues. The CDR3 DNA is TGTGCCACCAGCAGCGGGACAGGGACCTACGAGCAGTACTTC. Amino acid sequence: CATSSGTGTYEQYF.

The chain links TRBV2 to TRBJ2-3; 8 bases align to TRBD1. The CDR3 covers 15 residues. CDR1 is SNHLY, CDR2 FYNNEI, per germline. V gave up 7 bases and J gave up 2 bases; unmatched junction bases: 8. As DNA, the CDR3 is TGTGCCAGCAAGCCGGGACAGGCTAACACAGATACGCAGTATTTT. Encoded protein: CASKPGQANTDTQYF.

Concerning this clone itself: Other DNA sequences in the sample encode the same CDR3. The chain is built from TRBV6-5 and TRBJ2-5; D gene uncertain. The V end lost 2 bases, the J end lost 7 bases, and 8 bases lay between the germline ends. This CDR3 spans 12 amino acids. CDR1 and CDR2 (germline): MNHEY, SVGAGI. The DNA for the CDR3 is TGTGCCAGCAGTTACGGTATTGGGACCCAGTACTTC. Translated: CASSYGIGTQYF.

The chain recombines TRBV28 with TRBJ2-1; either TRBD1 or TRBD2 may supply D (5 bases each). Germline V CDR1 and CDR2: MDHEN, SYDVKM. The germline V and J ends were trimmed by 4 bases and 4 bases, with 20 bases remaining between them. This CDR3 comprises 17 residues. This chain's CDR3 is CASSSPSSGTIYNEQFF. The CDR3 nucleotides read TGTGCCAGCAGTTCCCCCTCCTCGGGGACGATTTACAATGAGCAGTTCTTC.

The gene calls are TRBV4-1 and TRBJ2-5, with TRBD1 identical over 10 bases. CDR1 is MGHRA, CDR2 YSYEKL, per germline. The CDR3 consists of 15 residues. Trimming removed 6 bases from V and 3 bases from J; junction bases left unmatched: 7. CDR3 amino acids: CASSRQGAREETQYF. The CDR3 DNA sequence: TGCGCCAGCAGTCGACAGGGGGCGCGTGAAGAGACCCAGTACTTC.